The clone carrying this T cell receptor beta chain was detected a few times. Trimming removed 1 base from V and 4 bases from J; junction bases left unmatched: 8. CDR1 DFQATT and CDR2 SNEGSKA come from the germline V gene (reference sequence). The CDR3 covers 16 residues. TCRdb independently ran MiXCR on the RT-PCR reads; one entry per CDR3 protein. This repertoire shows hundreds of thousands of distinct CDR3 sequences, 14% found once; its top ten account for 3% to 4.5%. This chain uses TRBV20-1 with TRBJ2-3, with TRBD2 matching over 10 bases. The sequence was obtained from a female donor in good health, serving as a healthy control. The sample comprised memory CD4+ T cells from blood. The CDR3, as DNA: TGCAGTGCTAGAGGCTCGGCTAGCGGGAGCCCAGATACGCAGTATTTT. Protein: CSARGSASGSPDTQYF.